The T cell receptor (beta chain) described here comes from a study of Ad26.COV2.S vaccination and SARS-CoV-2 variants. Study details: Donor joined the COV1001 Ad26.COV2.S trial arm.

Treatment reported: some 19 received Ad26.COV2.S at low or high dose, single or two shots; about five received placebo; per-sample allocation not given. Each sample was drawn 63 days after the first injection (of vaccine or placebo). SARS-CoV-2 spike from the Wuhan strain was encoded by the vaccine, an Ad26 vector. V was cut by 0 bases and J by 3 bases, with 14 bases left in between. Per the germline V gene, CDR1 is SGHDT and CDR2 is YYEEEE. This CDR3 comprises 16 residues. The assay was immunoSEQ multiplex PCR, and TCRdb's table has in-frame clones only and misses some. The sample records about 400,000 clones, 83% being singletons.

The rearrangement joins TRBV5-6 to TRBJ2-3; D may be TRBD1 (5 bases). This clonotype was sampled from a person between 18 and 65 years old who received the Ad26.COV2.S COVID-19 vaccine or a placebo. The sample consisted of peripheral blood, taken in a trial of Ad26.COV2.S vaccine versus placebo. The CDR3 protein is CASSLGQGRGTDTQYF. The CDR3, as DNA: TGTGCCAGCAGCTTGGGGCAGGGTCGAGGAACAGATACGCAGTATTTT. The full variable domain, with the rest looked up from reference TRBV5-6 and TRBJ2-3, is DAGVTQSPTHLIKTRGQQVTLRCSPKSGHDTVSWYQQALGQGPQFIFQYYEEEERQRGNFPDRFSGHQFPNYSSELNVNALLLGDSALYLCASSLGQGRGTDTQYFGPGTRLTVL.